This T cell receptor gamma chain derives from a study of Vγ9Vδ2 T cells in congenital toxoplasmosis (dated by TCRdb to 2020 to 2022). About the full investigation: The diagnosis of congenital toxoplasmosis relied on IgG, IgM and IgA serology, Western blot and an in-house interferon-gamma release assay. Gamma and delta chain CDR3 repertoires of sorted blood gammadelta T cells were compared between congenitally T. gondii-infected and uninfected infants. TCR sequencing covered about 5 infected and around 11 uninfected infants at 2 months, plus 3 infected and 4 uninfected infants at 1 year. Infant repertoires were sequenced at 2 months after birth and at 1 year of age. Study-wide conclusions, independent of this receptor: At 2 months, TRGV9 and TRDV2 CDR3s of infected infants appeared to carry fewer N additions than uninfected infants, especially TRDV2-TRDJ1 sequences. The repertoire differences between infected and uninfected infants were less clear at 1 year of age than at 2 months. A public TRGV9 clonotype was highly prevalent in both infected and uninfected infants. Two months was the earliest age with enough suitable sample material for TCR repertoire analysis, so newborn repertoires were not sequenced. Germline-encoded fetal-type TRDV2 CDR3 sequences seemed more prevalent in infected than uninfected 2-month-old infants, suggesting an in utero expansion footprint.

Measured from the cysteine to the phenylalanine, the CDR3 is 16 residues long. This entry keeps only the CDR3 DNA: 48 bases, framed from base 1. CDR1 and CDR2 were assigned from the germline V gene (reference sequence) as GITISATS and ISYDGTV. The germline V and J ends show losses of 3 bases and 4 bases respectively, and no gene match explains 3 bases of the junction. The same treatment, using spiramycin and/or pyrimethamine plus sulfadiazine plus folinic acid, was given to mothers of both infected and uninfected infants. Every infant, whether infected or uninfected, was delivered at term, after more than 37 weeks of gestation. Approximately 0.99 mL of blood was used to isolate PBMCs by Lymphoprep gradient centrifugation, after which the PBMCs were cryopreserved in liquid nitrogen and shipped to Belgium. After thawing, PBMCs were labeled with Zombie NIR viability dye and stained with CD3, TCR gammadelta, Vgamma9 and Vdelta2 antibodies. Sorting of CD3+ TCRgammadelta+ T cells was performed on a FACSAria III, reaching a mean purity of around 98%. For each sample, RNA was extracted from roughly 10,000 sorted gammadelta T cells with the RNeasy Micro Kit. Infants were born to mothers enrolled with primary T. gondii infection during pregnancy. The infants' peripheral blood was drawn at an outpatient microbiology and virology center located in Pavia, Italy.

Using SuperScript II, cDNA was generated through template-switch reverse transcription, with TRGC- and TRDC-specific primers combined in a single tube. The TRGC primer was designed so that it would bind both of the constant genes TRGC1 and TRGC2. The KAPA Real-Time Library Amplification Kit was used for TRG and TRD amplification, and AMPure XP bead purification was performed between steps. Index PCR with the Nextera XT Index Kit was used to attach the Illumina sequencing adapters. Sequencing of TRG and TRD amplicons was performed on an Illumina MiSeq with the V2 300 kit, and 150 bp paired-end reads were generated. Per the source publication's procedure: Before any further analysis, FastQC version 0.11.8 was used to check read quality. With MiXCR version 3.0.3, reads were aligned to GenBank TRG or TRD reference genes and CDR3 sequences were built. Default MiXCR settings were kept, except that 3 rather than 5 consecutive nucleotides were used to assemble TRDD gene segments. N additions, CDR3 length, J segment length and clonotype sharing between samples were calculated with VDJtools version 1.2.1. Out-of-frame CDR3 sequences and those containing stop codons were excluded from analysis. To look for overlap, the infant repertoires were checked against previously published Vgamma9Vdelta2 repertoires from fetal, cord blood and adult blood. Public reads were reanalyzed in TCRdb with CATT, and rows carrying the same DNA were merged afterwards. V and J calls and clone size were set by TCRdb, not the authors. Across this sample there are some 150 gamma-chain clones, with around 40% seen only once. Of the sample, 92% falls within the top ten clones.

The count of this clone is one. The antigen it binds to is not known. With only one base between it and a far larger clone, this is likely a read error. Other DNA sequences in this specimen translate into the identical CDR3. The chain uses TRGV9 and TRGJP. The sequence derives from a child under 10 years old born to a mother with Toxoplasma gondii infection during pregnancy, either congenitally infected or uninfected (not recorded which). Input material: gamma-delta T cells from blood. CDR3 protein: CALWETQELGKKIKVF. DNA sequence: TGTGCCTTGTGGGAGACACAAGAGTTGGGCAAAAAAATCAAGGTATTT.